This T cell receptor (beta chain) stems from a study of cytomegalovirus exposure and HLA in healthy donors. Study results and caveats: Usually a TCR sequence was rare, but some public TCRs were found in many donors.

Libraries were prepared by immunoSEQ multiplex PCR; TCRdb keeps only in-frame clonotypes and omits some of them. The sample holds about 79,000 clones; 93% are singletons and the top ten take approximately 4%. Per the germline V gene, CDR1 is MDHEN and CDR2 is SYDVKM. V lost 8 bases to trimming and J lost 4 bases, with 18 bases between them. CDR3 length: 15 amino acids. Remarks on this clone: Its antigen is not identified.

The TCR comes from a woman younger than 45 in good health and CMV-seronegative. The chain is built from TRBV28 and TRBJ1-5, with TRBD1 as a possible D gene (6 bases). The specimen was PBMCs. The CDR3 here is CASDLSRGKNQPQHF. In DNA, the CDR3 is TGTGCCAGCGACCTTTCCAGGGGCAAGAATCAGCCCCAGCATTTT.